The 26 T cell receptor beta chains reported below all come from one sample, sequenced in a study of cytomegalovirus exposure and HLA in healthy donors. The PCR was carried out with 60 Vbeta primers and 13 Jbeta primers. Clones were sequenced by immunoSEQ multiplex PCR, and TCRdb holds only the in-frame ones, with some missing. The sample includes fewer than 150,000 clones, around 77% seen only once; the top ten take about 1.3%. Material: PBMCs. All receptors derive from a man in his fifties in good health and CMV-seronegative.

The CDR3 here is CASSVSGGRFHEQFF. In DNA form, the CDR3 reads TGTGCCAGCAGCGTATCGGGGGGGCGCTTCCATGAGCAGTTCTTC. V usage is TRBV9 and J usage is TRBJ2-1; 8 nucleotides agree with TRBD2. Losses at the gene ends were 1 base for V and 8 bases for J; bases not matched to a gene: 8. Looked up from germline, CDR1 is SGDLS and CDR2 is YYNGEE. The CDR3 is 15 residues long. Full variable domain (missing parts from reference TRBV9 and TRBJ2-1): DSGVTQTPKHLITATGQRVTLRCSPRSGDLSVYWYQQSLDQGLQFLIQYYNGEERAKGNILERFSAQQFPDLHSELNLSSLELGDSALYFCASSVSGGRFHEQFFGPGTRLTVL.

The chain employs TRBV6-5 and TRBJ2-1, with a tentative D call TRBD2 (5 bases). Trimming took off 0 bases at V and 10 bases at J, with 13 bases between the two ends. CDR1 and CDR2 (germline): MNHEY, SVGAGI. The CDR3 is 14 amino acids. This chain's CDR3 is CASSYSTPADEQFF. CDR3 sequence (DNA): TGTGCCAGCAGTTACTCGACGCCAGCGGACGAGCAGTTCTTC.

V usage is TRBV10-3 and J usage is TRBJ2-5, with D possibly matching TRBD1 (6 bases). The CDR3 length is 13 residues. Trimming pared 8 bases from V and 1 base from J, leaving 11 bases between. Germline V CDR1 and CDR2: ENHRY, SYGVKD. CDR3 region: CAIQDSGQETQYF. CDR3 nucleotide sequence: TGTGCCATCCAGGACAGTGGCCAAGAGACCCAGTACTTC.

This CDR3 is CASNRGLVGSYNEQFF. The CDR3 nucleotides read TGTGCCAGCAACCGAGGGCTAGTGGGCTCCTACAATGAGCAGTTCTTC. J is TRBJ2-1 and V is TRBV2, with D perhaps TRBD2 (5 bases). Germline V gene data show CDR1 as SNHLY and CDR2 as FYNNEI. The CDR3 spans 16 residues. V was trimmed by 7 bases and J by 0 bases, leaving 16 bases between them.

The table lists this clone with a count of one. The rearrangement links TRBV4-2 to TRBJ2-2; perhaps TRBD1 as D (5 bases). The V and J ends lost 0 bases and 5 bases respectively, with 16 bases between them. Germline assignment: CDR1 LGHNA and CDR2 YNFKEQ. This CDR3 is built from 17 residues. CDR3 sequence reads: CASSQDRGREKTGELFF. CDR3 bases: TGTGCCAGCAGCCAAGATCGAGGCAGGGAAAAAACCGGGGAGCTGTTTTTT.

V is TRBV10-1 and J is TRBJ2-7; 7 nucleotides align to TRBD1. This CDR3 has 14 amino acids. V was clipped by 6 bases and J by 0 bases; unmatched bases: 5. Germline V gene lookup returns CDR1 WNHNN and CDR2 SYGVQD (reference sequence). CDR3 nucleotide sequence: TGCGCCAGCAGCAAGGGACAGTTCTCCTACGAGCAGTACTTC. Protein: CASSKGQFSYEQYF.

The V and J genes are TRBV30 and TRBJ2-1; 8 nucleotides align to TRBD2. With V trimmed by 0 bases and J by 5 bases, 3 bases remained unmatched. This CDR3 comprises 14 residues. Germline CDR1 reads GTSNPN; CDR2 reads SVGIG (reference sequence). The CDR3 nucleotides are TGTGCCTGGAGTGTTGCGGGAGGAAACAATGAGCAGTTCTTC. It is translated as CAWSVAGGNNEQFF. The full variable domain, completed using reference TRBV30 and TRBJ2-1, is SQTIHQWPATLVQPVGSPLSLECTVEGTSNPNLYWYRQAAGRGLQLLFYSVGIGQISSEVPQNLSASRPQDRQFILSSKKLLLSDSGFYLCAWSVAGGNNEQFFGPGTRLTVL.

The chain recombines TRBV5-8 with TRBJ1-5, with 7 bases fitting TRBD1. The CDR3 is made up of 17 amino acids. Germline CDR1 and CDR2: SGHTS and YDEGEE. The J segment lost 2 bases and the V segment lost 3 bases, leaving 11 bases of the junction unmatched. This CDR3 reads CASSSFRQGVGNQPQHF. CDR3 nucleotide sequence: TGTGCCAGCAGCTCGTTTAGACAGGGTGTGGGCAATCAGCCCCAGCATTTT.

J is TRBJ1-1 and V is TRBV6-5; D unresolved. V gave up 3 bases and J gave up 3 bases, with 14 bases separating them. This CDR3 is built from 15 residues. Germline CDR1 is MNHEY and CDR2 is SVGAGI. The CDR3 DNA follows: TGTGCCAGCAGTTATTCTCCCACCCGGGACACTGAAGCTTTCTTT. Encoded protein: CASSYSPTRDTEAFF.

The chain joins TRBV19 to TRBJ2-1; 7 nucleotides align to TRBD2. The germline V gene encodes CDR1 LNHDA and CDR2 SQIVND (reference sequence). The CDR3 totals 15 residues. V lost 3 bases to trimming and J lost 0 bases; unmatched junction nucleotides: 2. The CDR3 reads CASSMGGSSYNEQFF. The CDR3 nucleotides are TGTGCCAGTAGTATGGGCGGGAGCTCCTACAATGAGCAGTTCTTC.

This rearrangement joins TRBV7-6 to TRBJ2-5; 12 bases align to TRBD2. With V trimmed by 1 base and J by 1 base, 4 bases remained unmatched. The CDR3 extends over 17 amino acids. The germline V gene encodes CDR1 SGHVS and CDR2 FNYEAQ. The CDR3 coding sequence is TGTGCCAGCAGCTTAGAGGGACTAGCGGGTTTCCAAGAGACCCAGTACTTC. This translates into CASSLEGLAGFQETQYF.

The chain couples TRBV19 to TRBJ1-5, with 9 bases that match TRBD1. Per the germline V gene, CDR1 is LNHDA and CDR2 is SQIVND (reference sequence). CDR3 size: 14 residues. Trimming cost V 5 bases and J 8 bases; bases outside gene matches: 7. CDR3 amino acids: CASSPNRGREPQHF. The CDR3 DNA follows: TGTGCCAGTAGTCCAAACAGGGGGCGTGAGCCCCAGCATTTT.

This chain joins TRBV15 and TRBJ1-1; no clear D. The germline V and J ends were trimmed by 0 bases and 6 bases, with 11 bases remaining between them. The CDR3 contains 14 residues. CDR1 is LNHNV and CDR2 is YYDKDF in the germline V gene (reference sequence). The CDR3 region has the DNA TGTGCCACCAGCAGAGATCTTCCTACAGCTGAAGCTTTCTTT. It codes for CATSRDLPTAEAFF.

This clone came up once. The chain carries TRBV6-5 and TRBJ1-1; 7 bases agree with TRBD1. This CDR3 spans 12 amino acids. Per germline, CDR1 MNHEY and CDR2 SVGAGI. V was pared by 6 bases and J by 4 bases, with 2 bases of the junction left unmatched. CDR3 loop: CASSHRGTEAFF. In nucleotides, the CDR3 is TGTGCCAGCAGCCACAGGGGCACTGAAGCTTTCTTT.

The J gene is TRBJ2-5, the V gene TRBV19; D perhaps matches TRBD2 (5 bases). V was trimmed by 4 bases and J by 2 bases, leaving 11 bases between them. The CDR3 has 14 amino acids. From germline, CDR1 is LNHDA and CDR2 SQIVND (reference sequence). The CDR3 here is CASSTVPGQETQYF. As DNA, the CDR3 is TGTGCCAGTAGTACCGTCCCGGGACAAGAGACCCAGTACTTC.

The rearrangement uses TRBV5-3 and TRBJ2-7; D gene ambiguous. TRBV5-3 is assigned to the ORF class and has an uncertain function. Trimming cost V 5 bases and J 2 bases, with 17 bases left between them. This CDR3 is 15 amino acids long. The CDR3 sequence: CARSPPTATPYEQYF. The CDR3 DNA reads TGTGCCAGAAGTCCCCCTACAGCTACTCCCTACGAGCAGTACTTC.

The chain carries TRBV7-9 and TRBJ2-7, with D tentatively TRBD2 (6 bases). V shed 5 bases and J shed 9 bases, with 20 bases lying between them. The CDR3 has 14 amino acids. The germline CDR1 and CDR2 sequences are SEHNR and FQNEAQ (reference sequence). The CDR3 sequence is CASSEWGGPFGQYF. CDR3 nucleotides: TGTGCCAGCAGCGAGTGGGGAGGTCCCTTCGGGCAGTACTTC. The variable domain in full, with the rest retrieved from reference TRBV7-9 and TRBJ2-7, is DTGVSQNPRHKITKRGQNVTFRCDPISEHNRLYWYRQTLGQGPEFLTYFQNEAQLEKSRLLSDRFSAERPKGSFSTLEIQRTEQGDSAMYLCASSEWGGPFGQYFGPGTRLTVT.

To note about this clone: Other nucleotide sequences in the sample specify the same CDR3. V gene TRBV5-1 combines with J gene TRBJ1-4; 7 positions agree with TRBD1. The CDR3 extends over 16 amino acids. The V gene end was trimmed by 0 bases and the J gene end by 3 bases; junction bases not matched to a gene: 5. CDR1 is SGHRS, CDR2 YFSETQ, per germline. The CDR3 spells CASSLGQGAANEKLFF. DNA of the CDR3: TGCGCCAGCAGCTTGGGACAGGGCGCGGCTAATGAAAAACTGTTTTTT.

The CDR3 spells CASSAKVGHNSYEQYF. The CDR3 region has the DNA TGTGCCAGCAGCGCCAAGGTGGGACACAACTCCTACGAGCAGTACTTC. The chain carries TRBV7-9 and TRBJ2-5; tentative D call: TRBD1 (6 bases). The closer fit of TRBJ2-7 to the DNA end suggests the J call may be wrong. The germline gives CDR1 SEHNR, CDR2 FQNEAQ (reference sequence). CDR3 size: 16 residues.

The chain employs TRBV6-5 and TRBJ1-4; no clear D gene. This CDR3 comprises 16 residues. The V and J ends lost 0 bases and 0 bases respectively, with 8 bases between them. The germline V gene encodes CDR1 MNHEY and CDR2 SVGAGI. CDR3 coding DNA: TGTGCCAGCAGTTACTCTATTAGAGCAACTAATGAAAAACTGTTTTTT. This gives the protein CASSYSIRATNEKLFF.

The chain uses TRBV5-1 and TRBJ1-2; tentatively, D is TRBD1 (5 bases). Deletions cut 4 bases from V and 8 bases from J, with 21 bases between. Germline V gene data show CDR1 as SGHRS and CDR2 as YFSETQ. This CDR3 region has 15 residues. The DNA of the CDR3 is TGCGCCAGCAGCCCTGGGGGGACCGCCTCCGAGGGCTACACCTTC. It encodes CASSPGGTASEGYTF. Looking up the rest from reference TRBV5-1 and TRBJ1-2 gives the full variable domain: KAGVTQTPRYLIKTRGQQVTLSCSPISGHRSVSWYQQTPGQGLQFLFEYFSETQRNKGNFPGRFSGRQFSNSRSEMNVSTLELGDSALYLCASSPGGTASEGYTFGSGTRLTVV.

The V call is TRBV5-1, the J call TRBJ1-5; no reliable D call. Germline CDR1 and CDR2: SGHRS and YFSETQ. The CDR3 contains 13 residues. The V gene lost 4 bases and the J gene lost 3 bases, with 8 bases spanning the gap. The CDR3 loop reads CASSAAYNQPQHF. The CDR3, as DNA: TGCGCCAGCAGCGCTGCCTACAATCAGCCCCAGCATTTT.

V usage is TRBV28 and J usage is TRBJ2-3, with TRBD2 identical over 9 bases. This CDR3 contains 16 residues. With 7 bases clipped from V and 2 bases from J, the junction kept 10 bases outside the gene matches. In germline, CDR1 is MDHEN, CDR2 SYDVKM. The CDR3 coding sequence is TGTGCCAGCACCATGGGTCTAGCGGGACTCACAGATACGCAGTATTTT. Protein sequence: CASTMGLAGLTDTQYF.

The CDR3 coding sequence is TGTGCCAGCACGCCTGGGGGGGCTGCCTACAATGAGCAGTTCTTC. It is translated as CASTPGGAAYNEQFF. The V call is TRBV6-6, the J call TRBJ2-1; perhaps TRBD2 as D (7 bases). V gave up 7 bases and J gave up 2 bases, with 15 bases separating them. This CDR3 comprises 15 residues. The germline CDR1 and CDR2 sequences are MNHNY and SVGAGI (reference sequence).

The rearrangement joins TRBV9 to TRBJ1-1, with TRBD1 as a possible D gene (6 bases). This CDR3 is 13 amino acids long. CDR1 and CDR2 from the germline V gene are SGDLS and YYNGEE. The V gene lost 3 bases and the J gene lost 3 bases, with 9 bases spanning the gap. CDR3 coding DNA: TGTGCCAGCAGCGGACACAGGGACACTGAAGCTTTCTTT. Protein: CASSGHRDTEAFF.

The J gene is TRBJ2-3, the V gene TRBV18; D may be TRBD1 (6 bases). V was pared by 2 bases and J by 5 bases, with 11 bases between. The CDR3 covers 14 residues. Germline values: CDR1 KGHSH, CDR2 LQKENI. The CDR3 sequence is CASSPVQGRDTQYF. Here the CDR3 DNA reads TGTGCCAGCTCACCAGTCCAGGGGCGAGATACGCAGTATTTT.